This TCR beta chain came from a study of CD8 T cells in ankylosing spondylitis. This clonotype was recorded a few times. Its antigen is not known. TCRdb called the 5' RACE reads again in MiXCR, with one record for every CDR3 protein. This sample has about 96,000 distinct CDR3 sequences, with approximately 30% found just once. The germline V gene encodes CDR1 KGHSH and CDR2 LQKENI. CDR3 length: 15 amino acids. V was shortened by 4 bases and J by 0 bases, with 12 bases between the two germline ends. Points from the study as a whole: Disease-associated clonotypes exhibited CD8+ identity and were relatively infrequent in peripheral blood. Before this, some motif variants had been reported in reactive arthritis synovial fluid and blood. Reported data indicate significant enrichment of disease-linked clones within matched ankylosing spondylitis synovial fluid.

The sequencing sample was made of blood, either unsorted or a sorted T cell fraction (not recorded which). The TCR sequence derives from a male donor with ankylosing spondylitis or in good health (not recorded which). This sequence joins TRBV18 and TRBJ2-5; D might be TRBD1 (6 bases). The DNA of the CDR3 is TGTGCCAGCTCACAGATAGGACAGAACCAAGAGACCCAGTACTTC. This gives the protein CASSQIGQNQETQYF.